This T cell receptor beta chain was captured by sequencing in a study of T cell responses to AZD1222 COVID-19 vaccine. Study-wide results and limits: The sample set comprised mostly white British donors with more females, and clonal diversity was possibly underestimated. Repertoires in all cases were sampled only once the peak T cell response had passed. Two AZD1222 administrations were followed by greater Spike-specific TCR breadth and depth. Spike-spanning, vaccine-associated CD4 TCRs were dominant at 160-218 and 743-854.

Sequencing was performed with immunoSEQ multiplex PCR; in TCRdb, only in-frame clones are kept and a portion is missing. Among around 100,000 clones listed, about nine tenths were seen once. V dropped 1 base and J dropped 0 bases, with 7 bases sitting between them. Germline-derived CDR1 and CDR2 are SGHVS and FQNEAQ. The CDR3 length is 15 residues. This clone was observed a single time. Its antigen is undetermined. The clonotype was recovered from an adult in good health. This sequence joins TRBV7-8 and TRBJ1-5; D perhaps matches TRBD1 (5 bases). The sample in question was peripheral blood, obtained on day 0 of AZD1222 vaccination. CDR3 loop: CASSLEGPSNQPQHF. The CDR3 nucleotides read TGTGCCAGCAGCTTAGAGGGACCTAGCAATCAGCCCCAGCATTTT. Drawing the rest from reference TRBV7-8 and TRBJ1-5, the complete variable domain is GAGVSQSPRYKVAKRGQDVALRCDPISGHVSLFWYQQALGQGPEFLTYFQNEAQLDKSGLPSDRFFAERPEGSVSTLKIQRTQQEDSAVYLCASSLEGPSNQPQHFGDGTRLSIL.